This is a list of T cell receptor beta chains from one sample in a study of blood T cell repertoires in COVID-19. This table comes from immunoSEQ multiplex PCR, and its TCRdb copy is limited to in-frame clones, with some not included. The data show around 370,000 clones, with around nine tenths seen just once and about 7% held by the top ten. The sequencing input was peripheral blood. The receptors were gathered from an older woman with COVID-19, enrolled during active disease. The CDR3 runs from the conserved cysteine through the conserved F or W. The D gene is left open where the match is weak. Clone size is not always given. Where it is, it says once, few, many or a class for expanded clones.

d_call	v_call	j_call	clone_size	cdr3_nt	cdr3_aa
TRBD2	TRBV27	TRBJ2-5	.	TGTGCCAGCAGCGCCAGCGGGGGACGGGACGGGGAGACCCAGTACTTC	CASSASGGRDGETQYF
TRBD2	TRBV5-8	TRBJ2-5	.	TGTGCCAGCAGCCTTAGCGGGGTCCGGAGGGAGACCCAGTACTTC	CASSLSGVRRETQYF
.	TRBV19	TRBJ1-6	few	TGTGCCAGTAGTATATATGGTTTCGGTAATTCACCCCTCCACTTT	CASSIYGFGNSPLHF
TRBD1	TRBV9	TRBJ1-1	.	TGTGCCAGCAGCTTGATACAGGGGTACACTGAAGCTTTCTTT	CASSLIQGYTEAFF
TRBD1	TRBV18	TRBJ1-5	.	TGTGCCAGCTCACCGAGGGACAGCGGCAATCAGCCCCAGCATTTT	CASSPRDSGNQPQHF
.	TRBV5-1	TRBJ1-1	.	TGCGCCAGCAGCTTGATCGGGGAGGGAGGCACTGAAGCTTTCTTT	CASSLIGEGGTEAFF
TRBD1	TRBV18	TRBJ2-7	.	TGTGCCAGCTCACCGTCGGGACAGGGGATGTCAAACGAGCAGTACTTC	CASSPSGQGMSNEQYF
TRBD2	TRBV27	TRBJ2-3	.	TGTGCCAGCAGTTTATACTCCCTAGGCGGGGGGCCCCCAGATACGCAGTATTTT	CASSLYSLGGGPPDTQYF
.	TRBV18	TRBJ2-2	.	TGTGCCAGCTCACCAAATGTGGCAGCCGGGGAGCTGTTTTTT	CASSPNVAAGELFF
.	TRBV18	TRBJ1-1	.	TGTGCCAGCTCACCAGGGAGCATGAACACTGAAGCTTTCTTT	CASSPGSMNTEAFF
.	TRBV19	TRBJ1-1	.	TGTGCCAGTAGTATAATTCCGGTAGACACTGAAGCTTTCTTT	CASSIIPVDTEAFF